This T cell receptor beta chain was profiled in a study of T cells of healthy individuals (dated by TCRdb to 2016 to 2019). CDR1 and CDR2 (SGHAT, FQNNGV) derive from the germline V gene. V is shortened by 6 bases, J by 2 bases, and the region joining them spans 9 bases. The CDR3 covers 13 residues, taking in both the cysteine and the phenylalanine. The retained sequence is limited to the CDR3, 39 bases, with the frame set at the first base. This clonotype has at least ten counts. Its antigen is not yet known. Base qualities are not at hand, and no much larger clone is one base apart. Library prep was done by 5' RACE. TCRdb lists the instrument as Illumina MiSeq. TCRdb redid the processing of the public reads, applying fastp at Q25 and MiXCR, and retained in-frame beta chains. CDR3 protein duplicates are merged, each entry listing the most common genes and DNA. A total of some 41,000 distinct CDR3 sequences appear in this sample, about 4.5% of them only once. About 9% of the sample is in the top ten clones.

In this chain, TRBV11-2 is recombined with TRBJ2-3; perhaps TRBD2 is the D gene, with 6 bases matching. The clonotype comes from a human donor in good health. The nucleotides read TGTGCCAGCAGGCCGGGGGTCACAGATACGCAGTATTTT. This is translated as CASRPGVTDTQYF.